What follows are 30 T cell receptor beta chains derived from one specimen sequenced in a study of blood T cell repertoires in COVID-19. Repertoires were generated with immunoSEQ multiplex PCR, while TCRdb's copy carries only in-frame clones and drops some. The profile covers about 260,000 clones, with about 88% appearing a single time and approximately 3.7% taken by the ten largest. The specimen was peripheral blood. These receptors were taken from a man in his 60s who had recovered from COVID-19.

This chain connects TRBV6-4 to TRBJ2-3; perhaps TRBD2 as D (5 bases). V dropped 6 bases and J dropped 8 bases, with 18 bases sitting between them. In germline, CDR1 is MRHNA, CDR2 SNTAGT. The CDR3 extends over 14 amino acids. The CDR3 region is CASSRDPYLATQYF. As DNA, the CDR3 is TGTGCCAGCAGCCGGGATCCTTACCTAGCTACGCAGTATTTT.

This chain uses TRBV2 with TRBJ1-1, with 9 bases identical to TRBD1. CDR1 is SNHLY, CDR2 FYNNEI, per germline. J gave up 1 base and V 3 bases, and 0 bases lay outside the gene matches. The CDR3 contains 14 residues. The CDR3 region has the DNA TGTGCCAGCAGTGAGGACAGGGGGAACACTGAAGCTTTCTTT. Its translation is CASSEDRGNTEAFF.

The chain uses TRBV9 and TRBJ2-5; maybe TRBD2 (6 bases). Germline CDR1 reads SGDLS; CDR2 reads YYNGEE. The CDR3 contains 14 residues. V was trimmed by 0 bases and J by 1 base, leaving 7 bases between them. DNA for the CDR3: TGTGCCAGCAGCGTAGGTAGCGGCCAAGAGACCCAGTACTTC. Translating gives CASSVGSGQETQYF.

This clone has only one observation. The rearrangement joins TRBV27 to TRBJ2-7; 8 nucleotides align to TRBD1. Germline-derived CDR1 and CDR2 are MNHEY and SMNVEV (reference sequence). The V and J ends lost 5 bases and 0 bases, in that order; junction bases with no gene match: 3. The length of the CDR3 is 14 residues. The CDR3 DNA is TGTGCCAGCAGTGTACAGGGGGGCTCCTACGAGCAGTACTTC. Translated, it gives CASSVQGGSYEQYF.

There are a few counts of this clone. The chain joins TRBV5-1 to TRBJ1-3; 10 bases fit TRBD1. From germline, CDR1 is SGHRS and CDR2 YFSETQ. V shed 0 bases, J shed 2 bases, and the junction held 2 bases outside the gene matches. The CDR3 consists of 16 residues. CDR3 residues: CASSLGQGATGNTIYF. CDR3 sequence (DNA): TGCGCCAGCAGCTTGGGACAGGGGGCAACTGGAAACACCATATATTTT.

The gene calls are TRBV11-3 and TRBJ2-7; a possible D gene is TRBD2 (5 bases). Germline CDR1 reads SGHNT; CDR2 reads YENEEA. This CDR3 contains 11 residues. The germline V and J ends were trimmed by 6 bases and 11 bases, with 14 bases remaining between them. CDR3 sequence reads: CASRGRCGEYF. CDR3 nucleotide sequence: TGTGCCAGCAGGGGGAGATGTGGGGAGTACTTC.

The chain uses TRBV5-8 and TRBJ2-7, with a possible D match to TRBD2 (6 bases). V was pared by 0 bases and J by 1 base, with 20 bases between. This CDR3 is 18 amino acids long. Germline CDR1 reads SGHTS; CDR2 reads YDEGEE. The CDR3 here is CASSLERRGVGESYEQYF. In DNA, the CDR3 is TGTGCCAGCAGCTTGGAGCGCCGCGGGGTGGGTGAATCCTACGAGCAGTACTTC.

The V and J genes are TRBV4-1 and TRBJ2-5, with a possible D match to TRBD1 (5 bases). V shed 0 bases and J shed 6 bases, with 14 bases lying between them. Germline CDR1 and CDR2: MGHRA and YSYEKL. This CDR3 comprises 15 residues. The CDR3 DNA sequence: TGCGCCAGCAGCCAAGAAGGGCAGGGCATTCAGACCCAGTACTTC. Translation gives CASSQEGQGIQTQYF.

J is TRBJ1-2 and V is TRBV25-1; D not resolved. The germline V gene encodes CDR1 MGHDK and CDR2 SYGVNS. V gave up 5 bases and J gave up 8 bases, with 18 bases separating them. The CDR3 length is 14 residues. CDR3 loop: CASSSGNRANGYTF. DNA of the CDR3: TGTGCCAGCAGTAGCGGAAATAGAGCGAACGGCTACACCTTC.

The chain is built from TRBV6-4 and TRBJ1-1; no clear D. The CDR3 is 14 amino acids. V lost 4 bases, J lost 8 bases, and 17 bases lay in between. The germline V gene has CDR1 MRHNA and CDR2 SNTAGT. The CDR3 region has the DNA TGTGCCAGCAGTGCTACTCCAGAGGCTAGGGAAGCTTTCTTT. It specifies CASSATPEAREAFF.

This clone was recorded only once. The gene calls are TRBV18 and TRBJ2-7; D possibly corresponds to TRBD1 (6 bases). The CDR3 is made up of 16 amino acids. CDR1 and CDR2 (germline): KGHSH, LQKENI. V lost 4 bases and J lost 1, with 17 bases in between. This CDR3 is CASSLSPRGISYEQYF. The CDR3, as DNA: TGTGCCAGCTCACTCAGCCCGAGGGGGATATCCTACGAGCAGTACTTC.

This clone occurred once. The V call is TRBV4-2, the J call TRBJ2-7; TRBD2 matches at 13 bases. The CDR3 is 15 residues long. CDR1 is LGHNA, CDR2 YNFKEQ, per germline. Losses at the gene ends were 3 bases for V and 7 bases for J; bases not matched to a gene: 6. CDR3 region: CASSQGLAGTQEQYF. The CDR3 DNA reads TGTGCCAGCAGCCAGGGACTAGCGGGGACTCAGGAGCAGTACTTC.

The V gene is TRBV6-4, the J gene TRBJ2-2; D is uncertain. V lost 3 bases and J 5 bases, leaving 7 bases between the germline ends. CDR1 is MRHNA, CDR2 SNTAGT, per germline. CDR3 length: 13 amino acids. In DNA form, the CDR3 reads TGTGCCAGCAGTGAAACAGAGACCGGGGAGCTGTTTTTT. This sequence encodes CASSETETGELFF.

The V call is TRBV7-8, the J call TRBJ1-3; D is uncertain. Germline assignment: CDR1 SGHVS and CDR2 FQNEAQ. The length of the CDR3 is 12 residues. V was clipped by 8 bases and J by 3 bases, with 8 bases between them. In DNA form, the CDR3 reads TGTGCCAGCCAGGCAGGTGGAAACACCATATATTTT. This codes for CASQAGGNTIYF.

The V and J genes are TRBV6-2 or TRBV6-3 and TRBJ1-5; D uncertain. This CDR3 region has 18 residues. Deletions cut 0 bases from V and 1 base from J, with 16 bases between. Germline CDR1 reads MNHEY; CDR2 reads SVGEGT. The CDR3: CASSYSGLAGGSNQPQHF. The CDR3 region has the DNA TGTGCCAGCAGTTACTCGGGCCTGGCGGGAGGGAGCAATCAGCCCCAGCATTTT.

The chain links TRBV6-5 to TRBJ1-2; TRBD1 matches 7 bases. V lost 2 bases to trimming and J lost 2 bases; unmatched junction nucleotides: 5. The CDR3 length is 15 residues. Per germline, CDR1 MNHEY and CDR2 SVGAGI. In DNA form, the CDR3 reads TGTGCCAGCAGTTACGGGACAGCCTTCAACTATGGCTACACCTTC. Translating it yields CASSYGTAFNYGYTF.

A single count supports this clone. The V and J genes are TRBV2 and TRBJ2-1, with 7 bases that match TRBD1. From germline, CDR1 is SNHLY and CDR2 FYNNEI. The CDR3 has 14 amino acids. V shed 7 bases and J 4 bases; nucleotides not matched to a gene: 7. CDR3 coding DNA: TGTGCCAGCACCGAGGGACAGTCTTACAATGAGCAGTTCTTC. Its protein product is CASTEGQSYNEQFF.

V is TRBV3-1 (or the pseudogene TRBV3-2) and J is TRBJ1-4, with 7 bases aligning to TRBD1. The CDR3 runs 15 residues. V shed 1 base, J shed 7 bases, and the junction held 6 bases outside the gene matches. Germline CDR1 LGHDT, CDR2 YNNKEL (reference sequence). The DNA for the CDR3 is TGTGCCAGCAGCCAAGTCGGGGCAGGGGGTGAAAAACTGTTTTTT. It encodes CASSQVGAGGEKLFF.

The CDR3 sequence is CASSLGSGGAYGYTF. CDR3 nucleotide sequence: TGTGCCAGCAGCTTAGGATCAGGGGGCGCCTATGGCTACACCTTC. The V call is TRBV7-6, the J call TRBJ1-2; 8 bases align to TRBD1. The CDR3 runs 15 residues. Trimming removed 1 base from V and 4 bases from J; junction bases left unmatched: 5. Germline V gene sequence: CDR1 SGHVS, CDR2 FNYEAQ.

J is TRBJ2-7 and V is TRBV4-2, with D hard to call. Trimming stripped 4 bases from V and 3 bases from J, with 16 bases between. CDR3 length: 15 amino acids. CDR1 is LGHNA, CDR2 YNFKEQ, per germline. The CDR3 is CASSPLIPTDYEQYF. DNA for the CDR3: TGTGCCAGCAGCCCCCTTATCCCCACAGACTACGAGCAGTACTTC.

The rearrangement uses TRBV6-5 and TRBJ1-6; 9 nucleotides agree with TRBD1. Germline V gene data show CDR1 as MNHEY and CDR2 as SVGAGI. The CDR3 extends over 15 amino acids. The trim removed 6 bases at V and 5 bases at J, leaving 5 bases unmatched. CDR3 loop: CASRPQGANNSPLHF. For the CDR3, the DNA is TGTGCCAGCAGACCACAGGGGGCAAATAATTCACCCCTCCACTTT.

The CDR3 sequence: CSVEDRGNGANVLTF. DNA for the CDR3: TGCAGCGTTGAAGATCGAGGGAACGGGGCCAACGTCCTGACTTTC. J is TRBJ2-6 and V is TRBV29-1, with a weak D call TRBD2 (5 bases). Germline lookup yields CDR1 SQVTM and CDR2 ANQGSEA. The V and J ends lost 0 bases and 4 bases respectively, with 10 bases between them. The CDR3 sequence is 15 residues long.

This rearrangement joins TRBV10-3 to TRBJ2-7, with 7 bases that match TRBD1. CDR3 length: 14 residues. Germline loops: CDR1 ENHRY, CDR2 SYGVKD. With 5 bases clipped from V and 0 bases from J, the junction kept 4 bases outside the gene matches. CDR3 DNA: TGTGCCATCAGTTGGGGACAGAGCTCCTACGAGCAGTACTTC. Translated: CAISWGQSSYEQYF.

The V gene is TRBV2, the J gene TRBJ1-5; the D gene is possibly TRBD1 (6 bases). This CDR3 is built from 12 residues. Germline V gives CDR1 SNHLY, CDR2 FYNNEI. The germline V and J ends were trimmed by 9 bases and 2 bases, with 8 bases remaining between them. This CDR3 reads CASHRGNQPQHF. The CDR3 nucleotides are TGTGCCAGTCACAGGGGCAATCAGCCCCAGCATTTT.

This chain joins TRBV27 and TRBJ1-2; 9 bases are a match to TRBD1. From germline, CDR1 is MNHEY and CDR2 SMNVEV (reference sequence). The CDR3 is 15 amino acids. With 4 bases clipped from V and 9 bases from J, the junction kept 12 bases outside the gene matches. The CDR3 spells CASSSPGQGLRRYTF. Written as DNA, the CDR3 is TGTGCCAGCAGTTCCCCGGGACAGGGTCTTCGACGCTACACCTTC.

The chain uses TRBV27 and TRBJ1-4, with 8 bases aligning to TRBD1. J gave up 5 bases and V 5 bases, and 19 bases lay outside the gene matches. The germline V gene has CDR1 MNHEY and CDR2 SMNVEV (reference sequence). The CDR3 has 19 residues. The CDR3 nucleotides read TGTGCCAGCAGTCTATACCCGACAGGGGACGTGACTAAAAATGAAAAACTGTTTTTT. This gives the protein CASSLYPTGDVTKNEKLFF.

The rearrangement links TRBV6-5 to TRBJ1-2; no definite D call. The V and J ends lost 6 bases and 3 bases respectively, with 5 bases between them. The germline CDR1 and CDR2 sequences are MNHEY and SVGAGI. CDR3 size: 11 residues. The CDR3 here is CASRADYGYTF. The CDR3 DNA reads TGTGCCAGCAGGGCGGACTATGGCTACACCTTC.

A remark on this clone: Other DNA sequences of this sample code for an identical CDR3. Here the CDR3 reads CASSSTGGYGYTF. Here the CDR3 DNA reads TGTGCCAGCAGTTCTACAGGGGGCTATGGCTACACCTTC. The chain employs TRBV27 and TRBJ1-2; TRBD1 matches 8 bases. The CDR3 sequence is 13 residues long. CDR1 and CDR2 (germline): MNHEY, SMNVEV (reference sequence). Trimming cost V 4 bases and J 4 bases; bases outside gene matches: 2.

The chain links TRBV5-1 to TRBJ2-7; 7 positions agree with TRBD1. The CDR3 consists of 14 residues. V shed 7 bases and J 0 bases; nucleotides not matched to a gene: 7. Germline lookup yields CDR1 SGHRS and CDR2 YFSETQ. CDR3 DNA: TGCGCCAGCGGCGAACAGGGGAGCTCCTACGAGCAGTACTTC. Protein sequence: CASGEQGSSYEQYF.

V is TRBV6-2 or TRBV6-3 and J is TRBJ1-4; TRBD1 agrees at 8 bases. Germline lookup yields CDR1 MNHEY and CDR2 SVGEGT. V dropped 2 bases and J dropped 4; count of bases not matched to a gene: 0. The CDR3 runs 14 residues. This chain's CDR3 is CASSYGQGNEKLFF. The CDR3 DNA is TGTGCCAGCAGTTACGGACAGGGTAATGAAAAACTGTTTTTT.